This is a list of T cell receptor beta chains from one sample in a study of blood T cell repertoires in COVID-19. Some clones are missing from TCRdb's copy, which holds only in-frame ones; the method was immunoSEQ multiplex PCR. The sample lists about 66,000 clones; about 88% were seen once. Sequencing was carried out using peripheral blood. Source of these receptors: a man between 65 and 85 years old with acute or convalescent COVID-19. Each CDR3 is given with its conserved first and last residue. A D gene is named only where the DNA matches it firmly. Not all rows give a size; the values are once, few, many and, for expanded clones, a class.

d_gene: NA
j_gene: TRBJ1-6
v_gene: TRBV20-1
abundance: NA
CDR3nt: TGCAGTGCTAGTGGCAGCTATAATTCACCCCTCCACTTT
CDR3aa: CSASGSYNSPLHF

d_gene: NA
j_gene: TRBJ1-1
v_gene: TRBV14
abundance: NA
CDR3nt: TGTGCCAGCAGCCAAGTGACGTTACTAGCCCCCAACACTGAAGCTTTCTTT
CDR3aa: CASSQVTLLAPNTEAFF

d_gene: TRBD1
j_gene: TRBJ2-1
v_gene: TRBV9
abundance: NA
CDR3nt: TGTGCCAGCAGCGCCTCCGGGACAGTCAATGAGCAGTTCTTC
CDR3aa: CASSASGTVNEQFF

d_gene: TRBD1
j_gene: TRBJ2-7
v_gene: TRBV5-1
abundance: NA
CDR3nt: TGCGCCAGCAGCGGGGGACAGGGAGATGGCAACGAGCAGTACTTC
CDR3aa: CASSGGQGDGNEQYF

d_gene: NA
j_gene: TRBJ2-7
v_gene: TRBV9
abundance: NA
CDR3nt: TGTGCCAGCAGCGGAGACACAGCCTACGAGCAGTACTTC
CDR3aa: CASSGDTAYEQYF

d_gene: NA
j_gene: TRBJ2-1
v_gene: TRBV7-8
abundance: NA
CDR3nt: TGTGCCAGCAGCTCCCTGGGCGGGGGCCCCTACAATGAGCAGTTCTTC
CDR3aa: CASSSLGGGPYNEQFF

d_gene: TRBD1
j_gene: TRBJ1-2
v_gene: TRBV14
abundance: NA
CDR3nt: TGTGCCAGCAGCCAAGGACAGGGGCGGGATGGCTACACCTTC
CDR3aa: CASSQGQGRDGYTF

d_gene: TRBD1
j_gene: TRBJ2-3
v_gene: TRBV19
abundance: few
CDR3nt: TGTGCCAGTAGTATTGGGGACAGGGCGGCAGATACGCAGTATTTT
CDR3aa: CASSIGDRAADTQYF

d_gene: NA
j_gene: TRBJ2-7
v_gene: TRBV3-1/TRBV3-2
abundance: NA
CDR3nt: TGTGCCAGCAGCCCCCGACATCCACTTTTCGCCTACGAGCAGTACTTC
CDR3aa: CASSPRHPLFAYEQYF

d_gene: NA
j_gene: TRBJ2-7
v_gene: TRBV28
abundance: NA
CDR3nt: TGTGCCAGCAGTTTAGGACAGTCCTACGAGCAGTACTTC
CDR3aa: CASSLGQSYEQYF

d_gene: NA
j_gene: TRBJ1-5
v_gene: TRBV6-5
abundance: few
CDR3nt: TGTGCCAGCAGTTCTAGCCCGTATAGCAATCAGCCCCAGCATTTT
CDR3aa: CASSSSPYSNQPQHF

d_gene: NA
j_gene: TRBJ1-2
v_gene: TRBV5-1
abundance: NA
CDR3nt: TGCGCCAGCAGCTTAGGAACAGCTAACTATGGCTACACCTTC
CDR3aa: CASSLGTANYGYTF

d_gene: TRBD1
j_gene: TRBJ1-2
v_gene: TRBV7-6
abundance: NA
CDR3nt: TGTGCCAGCAGCCCGGGACAGTACTATGGCTACACCTTC
CDR3aa: CASSPGQYYGYTF

d_gene: NA
j_gene: TRBJ1-4
v_gene: TRBV7-2
abundance: NA
CDR3nt: TGTGCCAGCAGCCCTGGCGGGGGCCCTCTTAATGAAAAACTGTTTTTT
CDR3aa: CASSPGGGPLNEKLFF

d_gene: NA
j_gene: TRBJ1-1
v_gene: TRBV13
abundance: NA
CDR3nt: TGTGCCAGCAGCTTAGGACAGGGTCGGGAGAACACTGAAGCTTTCTTT
CDR3aa: CASSLGQGRENTEAFF

d_gene: NA
j_gene: TRBJ1-2
v_gene: TRBV19
abundance: NA
CDR3nt: TGTGCCAGTAGTATAGAGCGATCCTGGGGCTACACCTTC
CDR3aa: CASSIERSWGYTF

d_gene: NA
j_gene: TRBJ2-1
v_gene: TRBV29-1
abundance: NA
CDR3nt: TGCAGCGCCGCACTAGTCAGCGATGAGCAGTTCTTC
CDR3aa: CSAALVSDEQFF

d_gene: TRBD1
j_gene: TRBJ1-2
v_gene: TRBV29-1
abundance: NA
CDR3nt: TGCAGCGTTGAAGATCCCGGGACAGGGGGCTATGGCTACACCTTC
CDR3aa: CSVEDPGTGGYGYTF

d_gene: TRBD2
j_gene: TRBJ2-7
v_gene: TRBV14
abundance: NA
CDR3nt: TGTGCCAGCAGCCCGGGACTAGCGGTTTTCTCCTACGAGCAGTACTTC
CDR3aa: CASSPGLAVFSYEQYF

d_gene: NA
j_gene: TRBJ1-5
v_gene: TRBV5-5
abundance: NA
CDR3nt: TGTGCCAGCAGCTTGGACAGCCCTGATCAGCCCCAGCATTTT
CDR3aa: CASSLDSPDQPQHF

d_gene: TRBD1
j_gene: TRBJ2-2
v_gene: TRBV29-1
abundance: NA
CDR3nt: TGCAGCGTTGCGACAGGGGGCAGGACCGGGGAGCTGTTTTTT
CDR3aa: CSVATGGRTGELFF

d_gene: TRBD1
j_gene: TRBJ2-1
v_gene: TRBV9
abundance: NA
CDR3nt: TGTGCCAGCAGCGTAGCAACAGGGGGAGGTTCCTACAATGAGCAGTTCTTC
CDR3aa: CASSVATGGGSYNEQFF

d_gene: NA
j_gene: TRBJ1-2
v_gene: TRBV27
abundance: NA
CDR3nt: TGTGCCAGCCGAAGCTGGGACAAAGCGGATGGCTACACCTTC
CDR3aa: CASRSWDKADGYTF

d_gene: NA
j_gene: TRBJ1-5
v_gene: TRBV23-1
abundance: once
CDR3nt: TGCGCCAGCAGTCAAAAAACAGTCGCAAAGGATCAGCCCCAGCATTTT
CDR3aa: CASSQKTVAKDQPQHF

d_gene: NA
j_gene: TRBJ2-1
v_gene: TRBV24-1
abundance: NA
CDR3nt: TGTGCCACCAGTGACCGCACAGGGAAGGGCTACAATGAGCAGTTCTTC
CDR3aa: CATSDRTGKGYNEQFF

d_gene: NA
j_gene: TRBJ1-4
v_gene: TRBV10-2
abundance: NA
CDR3nt: TGCGCCAGCAGTGAGTCAAGGGCTCAGGGTGAAAAACTGTTTTTT
CDR3aa: CASSESRAQGEKLFF

d_gene: TRBD1
j_gene: TRBJ1-2
v_gene: TRBV5-4
abundance: NA
CDR3nt: TGTGCCAGCAGCGGACAGGGGGCGCAACAAGGTGGCTATGGCTACACCTTC
CDR3aa: CASSGQGAQQGGYGYTF

d_gene: TRBD1
j_gene: TRBJ2-3
v_gene: TRBV28
abundance: NA
CDR3nt: TGTGCCAGCAGGACATGGGGACAGGGCACAGATACGCAGTATTTT
CDR3aa: CASRTWGQGTDTQYF

d_gene: TRBD1
j_gene: TRBJ2-3
v_gene: TRBV27
abundance: NA
CDR3nt: TGTGCCAGCAGTTTCTTCAGGGGGCTGAGCACAGATACGCAGTATTTT
CDR3aa: CASSFFRGLSTDTQYF

d_gene: TRBD2
j_gene: TRBJ2-1
v_gene: TRBV12-5
abundance: once
CDR3nt: TGTGCTAGTGGTTTGTTGCTAGCGGGGGCCTACAATGAGCAGTTCTTC
CDR3aa: CASGLLLAGAYNEQFF

d_gene: NA
j_gene: TRBJ1-1
v_gene: TRBV18
abundance: few
CDR3nt: TGTGCCAGCTCACGCCGGGACACTGAAGCTTTCTTT
CDR3aa: CASSRRDTEAFF

d_gene: NA
j_gene: TRBJ1-1
v_gene: TRBV18
abundance: NA
CDR3nt: TGTGCCAGCTCACGGTCAGGGCGGAACACTGAAGCTTTCTTT
CDR3aa: CASSRSGRNTEAFF

d_gene: NA
j_gene: TRBJ2-7
v_gene: TRBV14
abundance: NA
CDR3nt: TGTGCCAGCAGCCGAAACAGCCCGGGGGCCTACGAGCAGTACTTC
CDR3aa: CASSRNSPGAYEQYF

d_gene: NA
j_gene: TRBJ1-1
v_gene: TRBV30
abundance: NA
CDR3nt: TGTGCCTGGAGTGTTCGGAGTGAAGCTTTCTTT
CDR3aa: CAWSVRSEAFF

d_gene: TRBD2
j_gene: TRBJ2-7
v_gene: TRBV2
abundance: NA
CDR3nt: TGTGCCAGCAGCCCATGGGGGGGTTTTGACGAGCAGTACTTC
CDR3aa: CASSPWGGFDEQYF

d_gene: TRBD1
j_gene: TRBJ1-2
v_gene: TRBV28
abundance: NA
CDR3nt: TGTGCCAGCAGTTTGCCCCGACAGGGAGGAGGCTACACCTTC
CDR3aa: CASSLPRQGGGYTF

d_gene: NA
j_gene: TRBJ1-5
v_gene: TRBV19
abundance: NA
CDR3nt: TGTGCCAGCAGTATAGATCGGGGAAGCAATCAGCCCCAGCATTTT
CDR3aa: CASSIDRGSNQPQHF

d_gene: NA
j_gene: TRBJ2-2
v_gene: TRBV7-2
abundance: NA
CDR3nt: TGTGCCAGCAGCTTCATAGGTCGGGGGGCTTCCGGGACCGGGGAGCTGTTTTTT
CDR3aa: CASSFIGRGASGTGELFF

d_gene: TRBD1
j_gene: TRBJ1-5
v_gene: TRBV28
abundance: once
CDR3nt: TGTGCCAGCAGTTCCCGAGACAGGGAGGGCAATCAGCCCCAGCATTTT
CDR3aa: CASSSRDREGNQPQHF

d_gene: NA
j_gene: TRBJ1-3
v_gene: TRBV6-6
abundance: few
CDR3nt: TGTGCCAGCAGTTATTCCGGGAAAAGGGACACCATATATTTT
CDR3aa: CASSYSGKRDTIYF

d_gene: TRBD1
j_gene: TRBJ1-2
v_gene: TRBV12-5
abundance: NA
CDR3nt: TGTGCTAGTGGTTTACAGGGGTCTAACTATGGCTACACCTTC
CDR3aa: CASGLQGSNYGYTF

d_gene: TRBD1
j_gene: TRBJ2-7
v_gene: TRBV7-2
abundance: NA
CDR3nt: TGTGCCAGCAGCCCAAGCGACAGGGCCTACGAGCAGTACTTC
CDR3aa: CASSPSDRAYEQYF

d_gene: NA
j_gene: TRBJ2-5
v_gene: TRBV24-1
abundance: NA
CDR3nt: TGTGCCACCAGTGGGCATGAACAAGAGACCCAGTACTTC
CDR3aa: CATSGHEQETQYF

d_gene: TRBD1
j_gene: TRBJ2-1
v_gene: TRBV2
abundance: NA
CDR3nt: TGTGCCAGCAGGGGGGGACAGGGGGCCTACAATGAGCAGTTCTTC
CDR3aa: CASRGGQGAYNEQFF

d_gene: NA
j_gene: TRBJ1-6
v_gene: TRBV11-2
abundance: NA
CDR3nt: TGTGCCAGCAGCTTCGAGGGGACTTCCCTCCACTTT
CDR3aa: CASSFEGTSLHF

d_gene: TRBD1
j_gene: TRBJ2-5
v_gene: TRBV4-2
abundance: NA
CDR3nt: TGTGCCAGCAGACGACAGGGGGCCGGAGAGACCCAGTACTTC
CDR3aa: CASRRQGAGETQYF